This T cell receptor beta chain is from a study of shared clonotypes between healthy human individuals. This clone occurred a few times. Only CD45RO-negative cells positively selected for CCR7 counted as naive CD8 cells, so terminally differentiated effector memory CD45RA+ cells were excluded. The CDR3 is 11 amino acids. Germline V gene lookup returns CDR1 MNHEY and CDR2 SMNVEV (reference sequence). Trimming removed 6 bases at V and 7 bases at J, with 10 bases between. Deep-level running was used for the assay. Generated by immunoSEQ multiplex PCR, the TCRdb table keeps only in-frame clones and is missing some. The profile shows hundreds of thousands of clones, approximately 96% of them singletons.

Sequencing was done on a sample of naive CD8+ T cells sorted from blood. This TCR was recovered from a woman aged 30 to 39 in good health. The chain employs TRBV27 and TRBJ2-7; D is unclear. The CDR3 bases are TGTGCCAGCAGCCGCTCGGGTGAGCAGTACTTC. Protein product: CASSRSGEQYF.